The entry that follows covers one T cell receptor beta chain sequence. Its antigen specificity is not known. The sample holds no much larger clone one base away, and base qualities are not on file. The library was prepared using the immunoSEQ multiplex PCR assay. For the multiplex PCR, a mixture combining 60 forward primers for TCR Vbeta segments and 13 reverse primers for TCR Jbeta segments was used. The CDR3 region of rearranged TCR beta genes was amplified from genomic DNA by a multiplex PCR assay. Amplified TCR beta libraries were sequenced as 87-base-pair reads on the Illumina HiSeq System. As for the authors' bioinformatics: Across the roughly 670 repertoires, a later analysis counted tens of millions of unique TCR beta chains, some 11 million of which were shared by at least two donors. Raw reads were error-corrected and collapsed into unique sequences with a nearest-neighbor algorithm that merged closely related sequences to remove PCR and sequencing errors. To assign V, D and J gene segments, CDR3 sequences were aligned to IMGT reference sequences. For a sequence to be retained, at least a six-nucleotide match to both a V gene segment and a J gene segment was required. A rearrangement counted as productive if the CDR3 had no stop codons and remained in frame with V and J, and every other rearrangement counted as non-productive. CDR3 was defined according to IMGT convention as the region running from the second conserved V-encoded cysteine to the conserved J-encoded phenylalanine. Sequences without an unambiguous match to a single V gene segment were excluded from the earlier analysis of about 600 of the donors. In an earlier analysis of a few hundred of the donors, V segments were called functional above 56.7% productive rearrangements and were called segregating when the between-donor standard deviation exceeded 5%. To diagnose cytomegalovirus status from the catalog of TCR beta chain sequences, a statistical classification framework was built. A later analysis assigned V and J genes by comparing TCR nucleotide sequences with IMGT/GENE-DB human TR gene sequences. Using the TCRdist pipeline, a later analysis assigned CDR3 sequences along with most-parsimonious VDJ recombination scenarios. In a later analysis, each TCR beta chain was defined by its CDR3 amino acid sequence together with its V-gene family, and reads lacking a unique V-gene family were excluded. As a way to deal with suspected cross-contamination and a sequencing artifact, a later analysis dropped 450 to 600 nucleotide sequences that were highly shared and had low generation probability. In a later analysis, a clonal expansion index for each public chain was calculated from normalized within-repertoire ranks of inferred template counts. In a later analysis, generation probabilities were computed using a VDJ recombination model fitted to out-of-frame rearrangements, and the results were checked against IGoR. In a later analysis, TCR-TCR, TCR-HLA and TCR-CMV co-occurrence was scored with hypergeometric tests, and a repertoire-size bias correction was applied to TCR pairs. A later analysis estimated false discovery rates by permuting HLA or CMV assignments 20 times. In a later analysis, co-occurring TCRs were grouped using DBSCAN, with TCRdist sequence similarity added in when clustering inside HLA-allele-positive subsets. Repertoires with fewer than 30,000 or more than 120,000 public chains were left out of co-occurrence clustering, as were five repertoires with anomalous nucleotide sharing. Held by TCRdb, this immuneACCESS table contains in-frame sequences only and omits some clones. Under half of the omission traces to an unresolved V gene where checked; the cause of the rest is unknown. V and J calls and clone size are given by that table; D and trimming were obtained from the DNA. In this sample the table shows tens of thousands of clones, about 79% of which occur a single time. The ten biggest clones cover around 7% of the sample.

The data originate from a study of cytomegalovirus exposure and HLA in healthy donors (dated by TCRdb to about 2017). In terms of the full investigation: According to an earlier analysis of 550 to 700 of the donors, about 170 million T cells yielded 95 million to 140 million unique TCR beta sequences and approximately 300 Gb of sequence data. An early release covering roughly 580 HLA-typed donors comprised 250 to 350 gigabases of sequencing data and roughly 85 million unique TCR sequences. Among the roughly 370 genotyped donors, approximately 82% belonged to the genetic ancestry cluster associated with self-reported Caucasian donors. The study was designed to test whether signatures of past pathogen exposure could be identified by cataloging public T cell receptors. The study used immunosequencing to profile the T cell repertoires of 670 or so subjects and linked those repertoires to cytomegalovirus serostatus. A separate validation cohort of 90 to 150 different subjects was used in addition to the 666-subject first cohort. The study combined high-throughput TCR immunosequencing, statistical association of individual TCRs with disease status, and machine learning to predict cytomegalovirus infection status. To study patterns of TCR occurrence, a later analysis re-analyzed previously published TCR beta repertoires from just over 650 donors and added high-resolution HLA genotyping. In the later analysis, no new phenotypic data were used to find candidate immune exposures; instead, reliance was placed on TCR beta sequences and their occurrence across donors. An earlier analysis of fewer than 700 of the donors applied high-throughput TCR beta sequencing to assess whether each TCR beta V gene segment acted as functional or pseudogenic. Donor age, sex, ethnicity and CMV serostatus were collected together with the repertoire data. A later genetic analysis used genome-wide SNP genotypes for about 65% of the roughly 700 donors, treating that subset as a discovery cohort. Every repertoire in the discovery cohort had been generated on one and the same sequencing platform. Class I and class II HLA loci were covered by the typing at four-digit resolution. The number of donors typed differed by locus, with roughly 629-640 for A, B, C, DRB1 and DQB1, roughly 520 for DQA1, about 610 for DPA1, and 450 to 480 for DPB1. Because of strong linkage in the cohort, roughly five DR-DQ haplotypes were treated as single units for association and clustering. Across approximately 420 genotyped donors of the cohort, an average of about 240,000 unique TCR beta nucleotide sequences per donor were sequenced, and roughly 20% of those sequences were non-productive. Summary of the overall study and its limitations: Sequencing depth was assumed to be roughly uniform across donors in the presence/absence analyses, though that assumption may not hold. The cohort was sequenced for TCR beta chains only, and without alpha or paired-chain data the features that could be detected were limited. Because HLA typing was unavailable for some donors at each locus, only the typed subset was used in association tests. The earlier analysis of 587 of the donors excluded around 17 rarely observed V segments, including chromosome 9 orphons, because counts were too low. In the study, approximately 160 TCR beta chains were listed as associated with cytomegalovirus. In a later analysis, TCR association rates were found to vary across HLA loci, with the most associated TCRs seen for DRB1 alleles and the fewest for HLA-C alleles. According to the authors, the approach could potentially be generalized to other disease states and immunological phenotypes. Compared with the roughly 600-donor mean, donors in an Asian-associated ancestry cluster had fewer N-insertions in productive TCRs, according to a later genetic analysis. CMV serostatus was the only immune exposure information available for the cohort. The classifier was reported to diagnose cytomegalovirus status with high specificity and sensitivity in both the original and validation cohorts. A later analysis found that HLA-associated TCR beta chains were more clonally expanded and had lower generation probabilities than equally common non-associated chains. A further reported finding was that TCR beta sequences accurately predicted the HLA-A and HLA-B alleles for most subjects in the first cohort. Because the 87-base-pair reads could not distinguish some IMGT-functional V segments, including TRBV6-2 and TRBV6-3, those segments were excluded. Most TCR sequences were observed very rarely across donors, whereas some public TCRs were present in many individuals. An earlier analysis of 450 to 750 of the donors showed that most TCR beta V segments appeared in productive rearrangements either about 87% or about 30% of the time, which broadly matched IMGT annotations. At a false discovery rate of 0.05, a later analysis linked some 17,000 TCR beta sequences to specific HLA alleles. When HLA alleles, especially DR and DQ, strongly co-occurred, attributing TCR associations to individual alleles was difficult. A later genetic analysis associated a missense DCLRE1C variant with V-gene and J-gene trimming of TCR beta chains, and an independent cohort replicated the association. Linkage disequilibrium might explain the correlated functional status among segregating V segments, but an unknown experimental factor could not be excluded. In vitro tests confirmed that a few of the cytomegalovirus-associated TCR beta chains recognize cytomegalovirus antigens. A cluster of highly shared sequence variants was judged likely to be a technical artifact of the sequencing pipeline. Several of the top co-occurrence clusters appeared to be linked to parvovirus B19, influenza, CMV and Epstein-Barr virus, according to a later analysis. In a later analysis, most CMV-associated TCR beta chains were found to appear HLA-restricted, with HLA associations seemingly driven largely by CMV exposure.

The cohort comprised 710 or so healthy bone marrow donors. At the time of sampling, every cohort member was nominally healthy, though immune exposures that went unrecorded were likely present. The donor tested CMV seronegative and was one of the 352 seronegative cohort members. Each donor provided a peripheral blood sample, and peripheral blood mononuclear cells were used for TCR beta sequencing. The Qiagen DNeasy Blood Extraction Kit was used to extract genomic DNA from the blood cell samples. The CDR3, from cysteine to phenylalanine, totals 14 residues. The CDR3 DNA has 42 bases and is translated from base 1. V trim: 6 bases; J trim: 1 base; unmatched bases: 4. Looking up the germline V gene yields CDR1 WSHSY and CDR2 SAAADI.

This clonotype was obtained from a woman aged 40 to 49 in good health and CMV-seronegative. Material for sequencing was PBMCs. The V and J segments used are TRBV10-2 and TRBJ2-3, with 7 bases in between that match TRBD1. For the CDR3, the sequence is CASSIGQGTDTQYF. DNA sequence: TGCGCCAGCAGCATAGGACAGGGCACAGATACGCAGTATTTT.